These T cell receptor beta chains were read from a single sample in a study of blood T cell repertoires in COVID-19. Repertoires were generated with immunoSEQ multiplex PCR, while TCRdb's copy carries only in-frame clones and drops some. The sample contains about 160,000 clones, roughly 78% of which appear only once. Sequencing input: peripheral blood. The receptors originated from a woman in her fifties or sixties with COVID-19, enrolled during active disease. Both conserved end residues are part of each CDR3. D genes are given only for firm matches. Size is omitted from some rows. Given values are once, few, many or a class for expanded clones.

d_gene	abundance	v_gene	j_gene	CDR3nt	CDR3aa
NA	NA	TRBV3-1/TRBV3-2	TRBJ2-1	TGTGCCAGCAGCCAAGGGGGGGATTACAATGAGCAGTTCTTC	CASSQGGDYNEQFF
TRBD2	few	TRBV27	TRBJ2-5	TGTGCCAGCAGTTTTCTTCGAGCGGGAGTCGGAGAGACCCAGTACTTC	CASSFLRAGVGETQYF
TRBD1	NA	TRBV7-2	TRBJ2-5	TGTGCCAGCAGCAAAGGACAGGGGGAAGAGACCCAGTACTTC	CASSKGQGEETQYF
TRBD2	NA	TRBV6-5	TRBJ2-7	TGTGCCAGCAGGGCCGGGACTAGCGGTTCCTACGAGCAGTACTTC	CASRAGTSGSYEQYF
TRBD1	NA	TRBV9	TRBJ1-2	TGTGCCAGCAGCGTAGGAACAGGGGGCGACTATGGCTACACCTTC	CASSVGTGGDYGYTF
TRBD1	NA	TRBV7-6	TRBJ1-1	TGTGCCAGCACCTCGACTGGGACAGTGAACACTGAAGCTTTCTTT	CASTSTGTVNTEAFF
NA	NA	TRBV24-1	TRBJ1-5	TGTGCCACCAGTGATCATTCCAGGGGTAACAATCAGCCCCAGCATTTT	CATSDHSRGNNQPQHF
TRBD1	NA	TRBV4-2	TRBJ1-3	TGTGCCAGCAGCCAACACAGGGGCCGAGGTAACACCATATATTTT	CASSQHRGRGNTIYF
NA	NA	TRBV28	TRBJ2-5	TGTGCCAGCAGGGGGAGTACATACGAGACCCAGTACTTC	CASRGSTYETQYF
TRBD1	NA	TRBV19	TRBJ2-1	TGTGCCAGTAGTCGCGCCGGGACAGGGGCAAATGAGCAGTTCTTC	CASSRAGTGANEQFF
NA	NA	TRBV18	TRBJ2-3	TGTGCCAGCTCACCACGAGGGGGTGCAGATACGCAGTATTTT	CASSPRGGADTQYF
TRBD2	NA	TRBV28	TRBJ2-3	TGTGCCAGCAGACTGGGGGGACTAGCGGGGATCACAGATACGCAGTATTTT	CASRLGGLAGITDTQYF
TRBD1	NA	TRBV28	TRBJ2-2	TGTGCCAGCGTTGGGGGACAGATCATTACCGGGGAGCTGTTTTTT	CASVGGQIITGELFF
NA	once	TRBV10-3	TRBJ2-7	TGTGCCATCAGACAGGGCATTACCTACGAGCAGTACTTC	CAIRQGITYEQYF
TRBD1	NA	TRBV5-5	TRBJ2-7	TGTGCCAGCAGCTTGTACGGGACAGGAGTCTACGAGCAGTACTTC	CASSLYGTGVYEQYF
NA	NA	TRBV27	TRBJ2-5	TGTGCCAGCAGACGGACAGTAAGAGCTTCCAGAGAGACCCAGTACTTC	CASRRTVRASRETQYF
NA	NA	TRBV9	TRBJ1-5	TGTGCCAGCAACATGGGGGGGTTCGGCAATCAGCCCCAGCATTTT	CASNMGGFGNQPQHF
TRBD1	NA	TRBV19	TRBJ2-5	TGTGCCAGTAGAGGACAGGGATTGTACCAAGAGACCCAGTACTTC	CASRGQGLYQETQYF
NA	NA	TRBV23-1	TRBJ2-3	TGCGCCAGCAGTCACATCCAGCGAGGCGGAACAGATACGCAGTATTTT	CASSHIQRGGTDTQYF
NA	NA	TRBV9	TRBJ2-5	TGTGCCAGCAGCGTAGGGACAAATATCCGAGAGACCCAGTACTTC	CASSVGTNIRETQYF
NA	NA	TRBV7-3	TRBJ2-1	TGTGCCAGCAGCTCCCAACCGGGACATCCTACGCTAGTTGGCCCGAATGAGCAGTTCTTC	CASSSQPGHPTLVGPNEQFF